The present TCR beta chain was sequenced within a study of blood T cell repertoires in COVID-19. Study overall: From T cells, B-cell-depleted T cells, or PBMCs came the material, which was cDNA or gDNA.

In the original analysis: Cell counts per sample came from amplifying reference gene primers. The table came from immunoSEQ multiplex PCR; TCRdb's copy has only in-frame clones and leaves some out. From that table come the V and J calls and clone size; the DNA was used to work out D and trimming. The repertoire has some 200,000 clones, around nine tenths of them found once; the top ten carry about 12%. This CDR3 spans 14 amino acids. V lost 6 bases and J lost 2; bases outside the gene matches: 8. Germline CDR1 and CDR2: SQVTM and ANQGSEA. Sequencing used peripheral blood. The sequence was collected from a woman younger than 30 who had recovered from COVID-19. This chain connects TRBV29-1 to TRBJ2-3; 7 bases line up with TRBD2. The CDR3 loop is CSVELAGITDTQYF. As DNA, the CDR3 is TGCAGCGTCGAATTAGCGGGTATCACAGATACGCAGTATTTT.